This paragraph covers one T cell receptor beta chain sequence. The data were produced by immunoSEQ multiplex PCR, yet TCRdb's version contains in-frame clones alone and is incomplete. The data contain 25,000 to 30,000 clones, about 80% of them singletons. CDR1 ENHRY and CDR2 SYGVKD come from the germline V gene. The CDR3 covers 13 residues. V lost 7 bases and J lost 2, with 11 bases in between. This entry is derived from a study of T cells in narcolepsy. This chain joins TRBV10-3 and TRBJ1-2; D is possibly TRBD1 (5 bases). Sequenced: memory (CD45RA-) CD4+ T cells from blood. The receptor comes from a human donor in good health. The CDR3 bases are TGTGCCATCACTCGGGAGGGGAACTATGGCTACACCTTC. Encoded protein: CAITREGNYGYTF.